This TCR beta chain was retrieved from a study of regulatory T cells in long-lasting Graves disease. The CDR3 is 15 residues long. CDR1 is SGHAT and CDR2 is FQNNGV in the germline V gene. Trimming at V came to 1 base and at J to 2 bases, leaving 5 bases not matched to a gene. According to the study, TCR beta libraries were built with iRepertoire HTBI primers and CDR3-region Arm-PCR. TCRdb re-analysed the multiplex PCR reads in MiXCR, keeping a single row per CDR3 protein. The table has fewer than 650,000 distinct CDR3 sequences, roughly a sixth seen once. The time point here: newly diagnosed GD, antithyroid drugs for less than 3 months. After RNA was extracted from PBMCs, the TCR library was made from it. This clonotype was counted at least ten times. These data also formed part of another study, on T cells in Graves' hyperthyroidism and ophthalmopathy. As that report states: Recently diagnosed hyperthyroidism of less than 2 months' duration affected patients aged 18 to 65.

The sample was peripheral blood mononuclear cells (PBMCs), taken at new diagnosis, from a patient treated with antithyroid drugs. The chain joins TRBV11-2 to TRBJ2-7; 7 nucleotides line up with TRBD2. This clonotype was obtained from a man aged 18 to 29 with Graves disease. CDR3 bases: TGTGCCAGCAGCTTAGCGGGCGGGGGTACCTACGAGCAGTACTTC. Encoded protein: CASSLAGGGTYEQYF.